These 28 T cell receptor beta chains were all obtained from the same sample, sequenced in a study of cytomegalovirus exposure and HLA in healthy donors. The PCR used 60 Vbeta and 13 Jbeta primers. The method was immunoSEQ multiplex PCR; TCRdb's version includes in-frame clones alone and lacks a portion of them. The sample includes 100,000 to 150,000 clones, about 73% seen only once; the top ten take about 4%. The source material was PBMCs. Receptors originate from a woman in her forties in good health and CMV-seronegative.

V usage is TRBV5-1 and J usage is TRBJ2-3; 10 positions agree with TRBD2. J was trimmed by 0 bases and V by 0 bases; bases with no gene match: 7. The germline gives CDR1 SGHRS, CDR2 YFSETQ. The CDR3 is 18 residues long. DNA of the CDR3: TGCGCCAGCAGCTTGGCAGCGGGGGGGAAATTAAGCACAGATACGCAGTATTTT. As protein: CASSLAAGGKLSTDTQYF.

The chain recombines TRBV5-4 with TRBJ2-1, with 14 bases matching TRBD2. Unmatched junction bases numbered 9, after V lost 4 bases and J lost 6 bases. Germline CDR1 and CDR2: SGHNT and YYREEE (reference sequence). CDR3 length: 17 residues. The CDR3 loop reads CASSPTLGTSGGNEQFF. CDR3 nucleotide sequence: TGTGCCAGCAGCCCAACCCTAGGGACTAGCGGGGGCAATGAGCAGTTCTTC.

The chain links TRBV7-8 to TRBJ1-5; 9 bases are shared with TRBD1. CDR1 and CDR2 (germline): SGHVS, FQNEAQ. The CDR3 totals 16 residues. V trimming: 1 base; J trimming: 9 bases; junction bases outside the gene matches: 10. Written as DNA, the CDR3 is TGTGCCAGCAGCTTAGGCTGGGACAGGGTGGGGAGGCCCCAGCATTTT. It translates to CASSLGWDRVGRPQHF.

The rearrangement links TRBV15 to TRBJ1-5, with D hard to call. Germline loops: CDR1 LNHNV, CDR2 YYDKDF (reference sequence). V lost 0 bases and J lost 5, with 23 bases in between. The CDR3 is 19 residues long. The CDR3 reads CATSRDLAYYGVLHQPQHF. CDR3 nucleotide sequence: TGTGCCACCAGCAGAGATCTAGCCTATTACGGGGTCCTACATCAGCCCCAGCATTTT.

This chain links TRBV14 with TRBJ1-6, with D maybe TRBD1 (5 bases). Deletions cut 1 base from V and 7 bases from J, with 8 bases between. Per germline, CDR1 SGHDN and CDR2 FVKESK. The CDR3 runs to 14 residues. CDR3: CASSQGQLNSPLHF. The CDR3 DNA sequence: TGTGCCAGCAGCCAAGGACAGTTGAATTCACCCCTCCACTTT.

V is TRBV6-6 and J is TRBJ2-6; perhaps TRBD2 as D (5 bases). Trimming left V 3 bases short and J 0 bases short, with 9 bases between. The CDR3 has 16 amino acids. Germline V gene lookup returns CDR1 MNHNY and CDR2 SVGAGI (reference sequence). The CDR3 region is CASSYEGPSGANVLTF. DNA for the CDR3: TGTGCCAGCAGTTATGAGGGTCCCTCTGGGGCCAACGTCCTGACTTTC.

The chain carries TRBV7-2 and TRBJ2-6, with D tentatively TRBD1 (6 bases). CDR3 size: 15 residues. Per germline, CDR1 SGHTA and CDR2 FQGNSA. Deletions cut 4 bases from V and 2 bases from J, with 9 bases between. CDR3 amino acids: CASSSGVTGANVLTF. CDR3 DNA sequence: TGTGCCAGCAGCTCAGGGGTTACTGGGGCCAACGTCCTGACTTTC.

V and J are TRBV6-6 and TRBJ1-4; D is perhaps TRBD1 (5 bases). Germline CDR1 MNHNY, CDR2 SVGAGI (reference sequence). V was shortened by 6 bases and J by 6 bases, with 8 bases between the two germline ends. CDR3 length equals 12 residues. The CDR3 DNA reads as TGTGCCAGCAGAACAGGATATGAAAAACTGTTTTTT. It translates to CASRTGYEKLFF.

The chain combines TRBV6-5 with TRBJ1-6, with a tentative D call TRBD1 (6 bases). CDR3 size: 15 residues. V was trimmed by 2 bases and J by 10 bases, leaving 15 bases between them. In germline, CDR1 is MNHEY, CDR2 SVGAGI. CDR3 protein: CASSYVDQGMSPLHF. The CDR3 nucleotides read TGTGCCAGCAGTTACGTTGACCAGGGGATGTCACCCCTCCACTTT.

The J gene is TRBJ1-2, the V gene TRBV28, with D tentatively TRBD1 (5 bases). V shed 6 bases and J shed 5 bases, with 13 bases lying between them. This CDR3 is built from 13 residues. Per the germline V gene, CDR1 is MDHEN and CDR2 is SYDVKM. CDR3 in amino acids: CASRLSGSYGYTF. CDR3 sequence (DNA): TGTGCCAGCAGACTCTCAGGGTCTTATGGCTACACCTTC.

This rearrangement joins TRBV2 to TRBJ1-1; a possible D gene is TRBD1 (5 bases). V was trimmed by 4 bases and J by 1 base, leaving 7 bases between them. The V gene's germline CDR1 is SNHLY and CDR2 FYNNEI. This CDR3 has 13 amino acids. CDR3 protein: CASSGQRNTEAFF. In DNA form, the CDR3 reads TGTGCCAGCAGTGGACAGAGGAACACTGAAGCTTTCTTT.

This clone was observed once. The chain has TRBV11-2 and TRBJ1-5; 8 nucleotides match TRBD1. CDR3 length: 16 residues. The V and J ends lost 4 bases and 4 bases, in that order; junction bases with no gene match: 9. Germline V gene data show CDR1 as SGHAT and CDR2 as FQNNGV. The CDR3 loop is CASSSWTGNSNQPQHF. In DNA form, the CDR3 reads TGTGCCAGCAGCTCCTGGACAGGGAATAGTAATCAGCCCCAGCATTTT. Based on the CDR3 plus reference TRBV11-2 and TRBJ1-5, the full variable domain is EAGVAQSPRYKIIEKRQSVAFWCNPISGHATLYWYQQILGQGPKLLIQFQNNGVVDDSQLPKDRFSAERLKGVDSTLKIQPAKLEDSAVYLCASSSWTGNSNQPQHFGDGTRLSIL.

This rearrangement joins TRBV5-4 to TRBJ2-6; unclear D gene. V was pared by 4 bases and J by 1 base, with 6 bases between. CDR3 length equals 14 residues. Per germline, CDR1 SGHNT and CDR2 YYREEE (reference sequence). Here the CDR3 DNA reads TGTGCCAGCAGCCCCCCGTCTGGGGCCAACGTCCTGACTTTC. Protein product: CASSPPSGANVLTF.

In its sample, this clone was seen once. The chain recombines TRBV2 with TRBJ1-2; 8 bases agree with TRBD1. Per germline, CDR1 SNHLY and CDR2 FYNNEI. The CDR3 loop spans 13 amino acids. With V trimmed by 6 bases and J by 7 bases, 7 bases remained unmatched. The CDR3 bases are TGTGCCAGCAGCCACGAGGACAGGGTTGGCTACACCTTC. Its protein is CASSHEDRVGYTF. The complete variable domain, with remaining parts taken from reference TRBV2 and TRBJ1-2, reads EPEVTQTPSHQVTQMGQEVILRCVPISNHLYFYWYRQILGQKVEFLVSFYNNEISEKSEIFDDQFSVERPDGSNFTLKIRSTKLEDSAMYFCASSHEDRVGYTFGSGTRLTVV.

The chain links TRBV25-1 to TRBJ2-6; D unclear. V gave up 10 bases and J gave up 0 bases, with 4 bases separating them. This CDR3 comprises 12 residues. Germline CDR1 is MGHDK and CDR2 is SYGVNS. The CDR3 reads CATHSGANVLTF. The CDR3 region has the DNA TGTGCCACCCACTCTGGGGCCAACGTCCTGACTTTC.

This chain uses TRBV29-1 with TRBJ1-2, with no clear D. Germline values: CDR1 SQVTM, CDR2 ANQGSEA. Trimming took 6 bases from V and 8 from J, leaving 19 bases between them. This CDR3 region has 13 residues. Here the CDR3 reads CSVDEEGSGGYTF. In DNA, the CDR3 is TGCAGCGTCGACGAAGAGGGTAGCGGGGGCTACACCTTC.

This CDR3 reads CASSPLPSTAGELFF. CDR3 DNA sequence: TGTGCCAGCAGCCCCCTCCCGTCGACAGCCGGGGAGCTGTTTTTT. The chain joins TRBV7-3 to TRBJ2-2, with D perhaps TRBD1 (5 bases). This CDR3 is 15 amino acids long. Germline values: CDR1 SGHTA, CDR2 FQGTGA. The ends were cut back, 5 bases at V and 6 bases at J, with 16 bases in the middle.

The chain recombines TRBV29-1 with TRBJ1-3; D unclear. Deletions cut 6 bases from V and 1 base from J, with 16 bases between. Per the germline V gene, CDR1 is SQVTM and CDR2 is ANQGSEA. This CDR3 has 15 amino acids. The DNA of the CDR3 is TGCAGCGTCTCGCCCCGCGACATATCTGGAAACACCATATATTTT. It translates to CSVSPRDISGNTIYF.

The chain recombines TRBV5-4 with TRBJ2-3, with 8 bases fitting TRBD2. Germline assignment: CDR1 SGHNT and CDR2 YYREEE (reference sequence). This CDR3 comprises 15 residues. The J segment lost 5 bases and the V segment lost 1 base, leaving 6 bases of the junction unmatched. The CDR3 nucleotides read TGTGCCAGCAGCTTGCCGGGGGGGCAGGAAGATACGCAGTATTTT. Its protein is CASSLPGGQEDTQYF.

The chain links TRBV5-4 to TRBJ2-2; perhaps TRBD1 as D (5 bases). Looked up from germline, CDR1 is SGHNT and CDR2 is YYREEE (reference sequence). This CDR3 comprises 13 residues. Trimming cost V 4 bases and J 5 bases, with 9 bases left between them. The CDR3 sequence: CASSEQGTGELFF. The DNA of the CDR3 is TGTGCCAGCAGCGAGCAGGGAACCGGGGAGCTGTTTTTT.

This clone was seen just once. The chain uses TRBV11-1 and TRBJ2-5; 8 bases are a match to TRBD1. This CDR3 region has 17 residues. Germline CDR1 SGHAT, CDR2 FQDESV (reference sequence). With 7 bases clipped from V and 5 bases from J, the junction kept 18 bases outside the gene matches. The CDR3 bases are TGTGCCAGCAAAGCAGGGATGGACAGGGCGGAGGGGGAGACCCAGTACTTC. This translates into CASKAGMDRAEGETQYF.

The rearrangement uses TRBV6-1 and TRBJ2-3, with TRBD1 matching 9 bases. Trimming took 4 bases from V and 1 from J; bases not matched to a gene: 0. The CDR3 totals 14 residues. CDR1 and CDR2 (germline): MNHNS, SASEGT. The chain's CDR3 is CASSGQGGTDTQYF. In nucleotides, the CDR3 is TGTGCCAGCAGTGGACAGGGGGGCACAGATACGCAGTATTTT.

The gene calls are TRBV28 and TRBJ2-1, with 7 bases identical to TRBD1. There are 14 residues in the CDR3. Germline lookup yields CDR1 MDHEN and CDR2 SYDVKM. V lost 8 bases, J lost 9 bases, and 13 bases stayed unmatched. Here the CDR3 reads CASGLTGRAVEQFF. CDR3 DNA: TGTGCCAGCGGACTGACAGGGCGGGCCGTTGAGCAGTTCTTC.

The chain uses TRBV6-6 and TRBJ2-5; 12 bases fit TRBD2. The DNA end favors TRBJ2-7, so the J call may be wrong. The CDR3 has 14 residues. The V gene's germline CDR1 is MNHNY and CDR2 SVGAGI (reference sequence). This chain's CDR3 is CASSRTSGDYEQYF. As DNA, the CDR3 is TGTGCCAGCAGTCGGACTAGCGGGGATTACGAGCAGTACTTC.

In nucleotides, the CDR3 is TGTGCCAGCAGCGCTCCTAGCGTAGGGGTCTTCACAGATACGCAGTATTTT. Its translation: CASSAPSVGVFTDTQYF. V usage is TRBV9 and J usage is TRBJ2-3; tentative D call: TRBD2 (6 bases). The CDR3 is made up of 17 amino acids. V was pared by 3 bases and J by 2 bases, with 19 bases between. Looked up from germline, CDR1 is SGDLS and CDR2 is YYNGEE.

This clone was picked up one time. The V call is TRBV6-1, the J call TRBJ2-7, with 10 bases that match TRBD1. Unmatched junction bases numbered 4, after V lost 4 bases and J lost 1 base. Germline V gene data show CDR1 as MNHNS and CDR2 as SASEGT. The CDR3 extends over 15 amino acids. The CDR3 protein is CASSGPGQGSYEQYF. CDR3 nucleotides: TGTGCCAGCAGTGGGCCGGGACAGGGGTCCTACGAGCAGTACTTC.

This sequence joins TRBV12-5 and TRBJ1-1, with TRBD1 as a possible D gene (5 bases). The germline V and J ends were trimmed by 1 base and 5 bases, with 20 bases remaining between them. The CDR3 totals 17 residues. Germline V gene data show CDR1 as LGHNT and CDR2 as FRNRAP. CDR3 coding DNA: TGTGCTAGTGGTTTGGGGACTACCGGGGGGGGATGGACTGAAGCTTTCTTT. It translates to CASGLGTTGGGWTEAFF. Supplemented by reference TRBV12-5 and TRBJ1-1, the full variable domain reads DARVTQTPRHKVTEMGQEVTMRCQPILGHNTVFWYRQTMMQGLELLAYFRNRAPLDDSGMPKDRFSAEMPDATLATLKIQPSEPRDSAVYFCASGLGTTGGGWTEAFFGQGTRLTVV.

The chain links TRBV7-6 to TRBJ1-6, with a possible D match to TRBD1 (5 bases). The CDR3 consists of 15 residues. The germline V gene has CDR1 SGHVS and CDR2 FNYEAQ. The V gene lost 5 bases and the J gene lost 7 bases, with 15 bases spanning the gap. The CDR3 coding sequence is TGTGCCAGCAGCCCCATGGCGGCAGGGAATTCACCCCTCCACTTT. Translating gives CASSPMAAGNSPLHF.